This T cell receptor (beta chain) was profiled in a study of T cells in Graves' hyperthyroidism and ophthalmopathy. There were TCR beta CDR3 regions amplified from RNA transcripts. RT-PCR in the first round (using the HTBI primer set) targeted the TCR CDR3. TCRdb passed the multiplex PCR reads through MiXCR, listing each CDR3 protein once. Counted here are over 450,000 distinct CDR3 sequences, roughly 18% occurring once; the ten biggest clones make up approximately 15%. This clonotype was observed many times. Germline V gene sequence: CDR1 SGHAT, CDR2 FQNNGV. CDR3 length: 16 residues. The J segment lost 5 bases and the V segment lost 5 bases, leaving 7 bases of the junction unmatched.

This chain joins TRBV11-2 and TRBJ1-4; TRBD1 aligns across 11 bases. The material sequenced was blood. This TCR derives from a woman aged 18-29 years with Graves' ophthalmopathy. The CDR3 protein is CASSPERTGGNEKLFF. In DNA, the CDR3 is TGTGCCAGCAGCCCAGAGAGGACAGGGGGCAATGAAAAACTGTTTTTT. Looking up the rest from reference TRBV11-2 and TRBJ1-4 gives the full variable domain: EAGVAQSPRYKIIEKRQSVAFWCNPISGHATLYWYQQILGQGPKLLIQFQNNGVVDDSQLPKDRFSAERLKGVDSTLKIQPAKLEDSAVYLCASSPERTGGNEKLFFGSGTQLSVL.